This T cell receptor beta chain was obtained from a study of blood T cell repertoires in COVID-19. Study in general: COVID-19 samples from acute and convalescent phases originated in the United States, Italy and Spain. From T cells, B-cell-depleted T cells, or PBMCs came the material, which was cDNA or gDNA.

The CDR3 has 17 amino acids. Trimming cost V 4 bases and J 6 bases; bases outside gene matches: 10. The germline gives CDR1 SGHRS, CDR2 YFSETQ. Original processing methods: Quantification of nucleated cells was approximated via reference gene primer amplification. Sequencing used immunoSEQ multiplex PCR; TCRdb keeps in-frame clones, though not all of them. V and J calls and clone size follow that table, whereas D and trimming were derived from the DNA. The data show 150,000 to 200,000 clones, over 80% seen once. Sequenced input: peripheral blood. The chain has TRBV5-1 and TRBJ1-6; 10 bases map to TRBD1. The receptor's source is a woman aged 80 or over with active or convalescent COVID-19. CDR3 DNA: TGCGCCAGCAGCACCAACCCCGGGACAGGGGCTAATTCACCCCTCCACTTT. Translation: CASSTNPGTGANSPLHF.